The 29 T cell receptor beta chains below were found in one sample sequenced in a study of control samples from healthy donors and cancer patients. Only in-frame clones appear in the TCRdb table, and some are missing; sequencing was by immunoSEQ multiplex PCR. The data hold about 42,000 clones, with 70% to 90% observed a single time. Sequences were obtained from blood. These receptors came from a man aged 60 to 69 in good health.

The chain has TRBV19 and TRBJ1-1; tentatively, D is TRBD1 (6 bases). Trimming removed 11 bases at V and 6 bases at J, with 13 bases between. Germline loops: CDR1 LNHDA, CDR2 SQIVND (reference sequence). The CDR3 spans 11 residues. The CDR3 DNA reads as TGTGCCTCAGGGGTCAGCTCTGAAGCTTTCTTT. As protein: CASGVSSEAFF.

The chain employs TRBV21-1 and TRBJ1-6; the D call TRBD1 from the table was never checked on the DNA. TRBV21-1 is a documented pseudogene. The CDR3 loop spans 16 amino acids. CDR3 sequence (DNA): TGTGCCAGCAGCAAAGAGGAAGGGGGCCATAATTCACCCCTCCACTTT. It translates to CASSKEEGGHNSPLHF.

The chain is built from TRBV14 and TRBJ2-7; tentatively, D is TRBD2 (5 bases). V shed 2 bases and J shed 2 bases, with 13 bases lying between them. CDR1 and CDR2 from the germline V gene are SGHDN and FVKESK. The CDR3 covers 15 residues. The CDR3 reads CASSQYEGLPYEQYF. The CDR3 DNA reads TGTGCCAGCAGCCAATATGAGGGATTGCCCTACGAGCAGTACTTC.

The rearrangement uses TRBV12-3 or TRBV12-4 and TRBJ1-1; D is uncertain. The CDR3 is 13 amino acids. V lost 4 bases, J lost 11 bases, and 17 bases lay in between. For the CDR3, the DNA is TGTGCCAGCAGTTCCCCGACGGAAAGATGGGCTTTCTTT. It yields the protein CASSSPTERWAFF.

This clone has only one observation. V and J are TRBV24-1 and TRBJ2-5; D uncertain. Between the trimmed V and J ends, which lost 3 bases and 1 base, there was a span of 5 bases. The CDR3 is made up of 13 amino acids. The germline CDR1 and CDR2 sequences are KGHDR and SFDVKD. The CDR3 spells CATSDVFQETQYF. The CDR3 DNA reads TGTGCCACCAGTGATGTATTCCAAGAGACCCAGTACTTC.

As for this clone: The sample carries other DNA sequences with the same CDR3. V gene TRBV18 combines with J gene TRBJ2-7, with TRBD1 matching 8 bases. This CDR3 contains 14 residues. Germline CDR1 is KGHSH and CDR2 is LQKENI. V shed 3 bases, J shed 2 bases, and the junction held 3 bases outside the gene matches. The CDR3 DNA follows: TGTGCCAGCTCACCTCAACAGGGGGCCTACGAGCAGTACTTC. This sequence encodes CASSPQQGAYEQYF.

The V gene is TRBV21-1, the J gene TRBJ2-3. TRBV21-1 is a documented pseudogene. This CDR3 contains 15 residues. Here the CDR3 DNA reads TGTGCCAGCAGCATAAAATACCCTAGCACAGATACGCAGTATTTT. This translates into CASSIKYPSTDTQYF.

J is TRBJ1-1 and V is TRBV27, with D tentatively TRBD1 (6 bases). Trimming stripped 5 bases from V and 3 bases from J, with 16 bases between. This CDR3 region has 15 residues. Germline-derived CDR1 and CDR2 are MNHEY and SMNVEV (reference sequence). The CDR3 here is CASSRGAWGDTEAFF. The CDR3 nucleotides read TGTGCCAGCAGTAGGGGGGCGTGGGGGGACACTGAAGCTTTCTTT.

With regard to this clone: One end of the junction varies from germline; a read error may be responsible. The CDR3 sequence is CASSQDLRRGRAGSRSAF. In DNA, the CDR3 is TGCGCCAGCAGCCAAGATTTAAGGCGGGGTCGGGCAGGGAGTCGATCCGCTTTC. This chain uses TRBV4-1 with TRBJ1-2; D might be TRBD1 (5 bases). The CDR3 consists of 18 residues. Germline V CDR1 and CDR2: MGHRA, YSYEKL.

This clone was detected only a few times. The chain carries TRBV6-2 or TRBV6-3 and TRBJ1-3; no reliable D call. Germline lookup yields CDR1 MNHEY and CDR2 SVGEGT. The CDR3 spans 14 residues. The V and J ends lost 2 bases and 2 bases respectively, with 7 bases between them. CDR3 in amino acids: CASSYGMAGNTIYF. CDR3 bases: TGTGCCAGCAGTTACGGGATGGCTGGAAACACCATATATTTT.

The DNA of the CDR3 is TGCGCCAGCAGAACAGGGGGCGGTGGAAACACCATATATTTT. As protein: CASRTGGGGNTIYF. The rearrangement links TRBV5-1 to TRBJ1-3, with 9 bases fitting TRBD1. V dropped 5 bases and J dropped 3; count of bases not matched to a gene: 3. CDR3 length: 14 residues. Germline V gene lookup returns CDR1 SGHRS and CDR2 YFSETQ.

V gene TRBV7-2 combines with J gene TRBJ2-3, with 8 bases fitting TRBD2. After removal of 5 bases from V and 2 bases from J, the junction contained 6 bases not matched to a gene. Per the germline V gene, CDR1 is SGHTA and CDR2 is FQGNSA. The CDR3 totals 15 residues. The CDR3 region has the DNA TGTGCCAGCAGCCCGTGGACTAGCTACACAGATACGCAGTATTTT. Translated: CASSPWTSYTDTQYF.

J is TRBJ1-2 and V is TRBV9; D is undetermined. The length of the CDR3 is 13 residues. The germline gives CDR1 SGDLS, CDR2 YYNGEE. V was shortened by 4 bases and J by 8 bases, with 15 bases between the two germline ends. As DNA, the CDR3 is TGTGCCAGCAGCCCGTCGCTCACAACAGGCTACACCTTC. Translating gives CASSPSLTTGYTF.

The rearrangement links TRBV14 to TRBJ1-2; D is undetermined. Germline V CDR1 and CDR2: SGHDN, FVKESK. CDR3 size: 14 residues. V shed 0 bases and J shed 4 bases, with 9 bases lying between them. The DNA of the CDR3 is TGTGCCAGCAGCCAAGACTGGTTTCCCTATGGCTACACCTTC. Translating gives CASSQDWFPYGYTF.

This rearrangement joins TRBV28 to TRBJ1-2, with D hard to call. Germline V gene data show CDR1 as MDHEN and CDR2 as SYDVKM. V lost 8 bases and J 2 bases, leaving 9 bases between the germline ends. The CDR3 length is 12 residues. CDR3: CASRVLNYGYTF. CDR3 sequence (DNA): TGTGCCAGCCGGGTCCTGAACTATGGCTACACCTTC.

This sequence joins TRBV3-1 (or the pseudogene TRBV3-2) and TRBJ1-2, with D possibly matching TRBD1 (5 bases). The CDR3 covers 14 residues. V was cut by 4 bases and J by 8 bases, with 17 bases left in between. Per germline, CDR1 LGHDT and CDR2 YNNKEL (reference sequence). This CDR3 is CASSPLGGRDGYTF. CDR3 bases: TGTGCCAGCAGCCCCCTTGGGGGAAGGGACGGCTACACCTTC.

This clone has just a few counts. This chain links TRBV14 with TRBJ2-1, with 13 positions matching TRBD2. This CDR3 is 16 amino acids long. J gave up 8 bases and V 5 bases, and 9 bases lay outside the gene matches. From germline, CDR1 is SGHDN and CDR2 FVKESK. CDR3 amino acids: CASSGLGLAGVDEQFF. CDR3 in DNA: TGTGCCAGCAGCGGACTCGGACTAGCGGGAGTGGATGAGCAGTTCTTC.

The count of this clone is one. This chain uses TRBV10-3 with TRBJ2-3, with a weak D call TRBD1 (5 bases). Trimming took 4 bases from V and 6 from J, leaving 17 bases between them. From germline, CDR1 is ENHRY and CDR2 SYGVKD. The CDR3 totals 15 residues. This chain's CDR3 is CAISADSSNRDTQYF. Here the CDR3 DNA reads TGTGCCATCAGTGCCGACAGCTCAAATAGGGATACGCAGTATTTT.

The V and J genes are TRBV9 and TRBJ1-2; 8 bases are shared with TRBD1. Per the germline V gene, CDR1 is SGDLS and CDR2 is YYNGEE. V trimming: 5 bases; J trimming: 9 bases; junction bases outside the gene matches: 9. The CDR3 has 13 residues. This CDR3 reads CASSSGTGKRYTF. For the CDR3, the DNA is TGTGCCAGCAGTTCCGGGACAGGAAAACGCTACACCTTC.

The chain uses TRBV7-2 and TRBJ2-3; D remains ambiguous. The CDR3 runs to 12 residues. CDR1 and CDR2 from the germline V gene are SGHTA and FQGNSA. The V and J ends lost 2 bases and 5 bases respectively, with 5 bases between them. This CDR3 is CASSLTGDTQYF. The DNA of the CDR3 is TGTGCCAGCAGCTTAACTGGAGATACGCAGTATTTT.

The chain uses TRBV5-6 and TRBJ1-2, with D unclear. Germline values: CDR1 SGHDT, CDR2 YYEEEE. The CDR3 length is 13 residues. V was cut by 0 bases and J by 1 base, with 4 bases left in between. The CDR3: CASSLESNYGYTF. The CDR3 bases are TGTGCCAGCAGCTTGGAGAGTAACTATGGCTACACCTTC.

V and J are TRBV5-6 and TRBJ2-5, with D perhaps TRBD1 (5 bases). The CDR3 has 14 residues. Germline assignment: CDR1 SGHDT and CDR2 YYEEEE. Trimming removed 1 base from V and 3 bases from J, with 10 bases in between. The CDR3 spells CASSLWTNKETQYF. CDR3 nucleotide sequence: TGTGCCAGCAGCTTGTGGACAAACAAAGAGACCCAGTACTTC.

The CDR3 DNA follows: TGTGCCAGCAGCACGGACGGGCGTTCCTACAATGAGCAGTTCTTC. It encodes CASSTDGRSYNEQFF. The chain links TRBV5-4 to TRBJ2-1; D remains unclear. Germline CDR1 SGHNT, CDR2 YYREEE (reference sequence). The V gene lost 4 bases and the J gene lost 1 base, with 12 bases spanning the gap. The CDR3 spans 15 residues.

For the CDR3, the DNA is TGCGCCAGCAGCTTGGGTCGACGGGCGGGTGGCACAGATACGCAGTATTTT. It codes for CASSLGRRAGGTDTQYF. This sequence joins TRBV5-1 and TRBJ2-3; D is possibly TRBD2 (5 bases). The germline V gene has CDR1 SGHRS and CDR2 YFSETQ. V lost 0 bases, J lost 1 base, and 15 bases lay in between. The CDR3 runs to 17 residues.

This rearrangement joins TRBV18 to TRBJ1-5, with D possibly TRBD1 on 5 matching bases. The ends were cut back, 6 bases at V and 6 bases at J, with 15 bases in the middle. The CDR3 totals 14 residues. The germline V gene has CDR1 KGHSH and CDR2 LQKENI. CDR3 DNA: TGTGCCAGCTCCCGGGACGGGCAGGGTCAGCCCCAGCATTTT. Translating it yields CASSRDGQGQPQHF.

A single count supports this clone. This chain joins TRBV7-9 and TRBJ2-2; D not resolved. This CDR3 contains 15 residues. Looked up from germline, CDR1 is SEHNR and CDR2 is FQNEAQ (reference sequence). V lost 2 bases, J lost 0 bases, and 7 bases lay in between. CDR3 in amino acids: CASSLQATNTGELFF. The CDR3 region has the DNA TGTGCCAGCAGCTTACAGGCGACGAACACCGGGGAGCTGTTTTTT.

This clone has a handful of counts. The chain has TRBV15 and TRBJ2-1; D is unclear. The CDR3 loop spans 14 amino acids. Germline CDR1 and CDR2: LNHNV and YYDKDF (reference sequence). The V end was cut by 1 base, the J end by 5 bases, with 9 bases between. The CDR3: CATSRGLEHNEQFF. The CDR3 DNA is TGTGCCACCAGCAGAGGCCTAGAACACAATGAGCAGTTCTTC.

V usage is TRBV29-1 and J usage is TRBJ2-1, with TRBD2 as a possible D gene (5 bases). The CDR3 length is 15 residues. The V gene's germline CDR1 is SQVTM and CDR2 ANQGSEA. The V end lost 6 bases, the J end lost 0 bases, and 15 bases lay between the germline ends. CDR3 in amino acids: CSVASEAGSYNEQFF. The CDR3 nucleotides read TGCAGCGTCGCCTCGGAGGCCGGCTCCTACAATGAGCAGTTCTTC.

For this clone: The sample has other DNA sequences that encode this CDR3 too. This sequence joins TRBV24-1 and TRBJ2-2; 8 bases match TRBD1. Germline V CDR1 and CDR2: KGHDR, SFDVKD. CDR3 length equals 16 residues. J gave up 4 bases and V 3 bases, and 6 bases lay outside the gene matches. As DNA, the CDR3 is TGTGCCACCAGTGATACCGGACAGGGAGGCACCGGGGAGCTGTTTTTT. The encoded protein is CATSDTGQGGTGELFF.